The 20 T cell receptor beta chains in this list originate from one sample, sequenced in a study of T cell clonality in common variable immunodeficiency (dated by TCRdb to 2013 to 2016). The library was built by means of the immunoSEQ multiplex PCR assay. TCRdb limited this immuneACCESS table to in-frame rearrangements with V and J called. A share of clones is missing; checked studies link under half to unresolved V genes, and the rest is unexplained. The data for this sample show around 30,000 clones, each detected more than once. The top ten constitute 3.8% of the sample. Sequenced sample: peripheral blood mononuclear cells. These receptors originate from a person aged 18-70 years in good health.

This clone was picked up many times. The CDR3 goes on 3 residues after the read ends, and that part is filled in from the germline J gene. The V call is TRBV3-1 (or the pseudogene TRBV3-2), the J call TRBJ2-5, with 8 positions matching TRBD2. Germline CDR1 reads LGHDT; CDR2 reads YNNKEL (reference sequence). The CDR3 length is 14 residues. The J segment lost 3 bases and the V segment lost 4 bases, leaving 4 bases of the junction unmatched. CDR3 region: CASSLRGAKETQYF. CDR3 DNA, as far as it was read: TGTGCCAGCAGCCTGCGGGGGGCCAAAGAGACC.

This clone was found many times. The CDR3 end lies 3 residues beyond the end of the read and is filled in from the germline J gene. The gene calls are TRBV5-5 and TRBJ1-1; tentative D call: TRBD1 (5 bases). The CDR3 covers 15 residues. From germline, CDR1 is SGHKS and CDR2 YYEKEE (reference sequence). Trimming removed 4 bases from V and 0 bases from J, with 13 bases in between. The CDR3 DNA, read in part, is TGTGCCAGCAGCGCAGTAGACAGATTGAACACTGAA. Its translation is CASSAVDRLNTE. Given in full, the CDR3 is CASSAVDRLNTEAFF.

This clone was observed many times. The read ends 3 residues early relative to the CDR3; the germline J gene fills the gap. The chain combines TRBV20-1 with TRBJ2-1; TRBD2 aligns across 10 bases. Germline V CDR1 and CDR2: DFQATT, SNEGSKA (reference sequence). V trimming: 0 bases; J trimming: 8 bases; junction bases outside the gene matches: 13. CDR3 length equals 17 residues. The CDR3 region is CSARDGSGGARWDEQFF. CDR3 DNA (partial): TGCAGTGCTAGAGATGGGAGCGGGGGGGCCAGATGGGATGAG.

This clone occurred many times. From the germline J gene comes the end of the CDR3, since the read stops 3 residues before it. V gene TRBV20-1 combines with J gene TRBJ2-2; D ambiguous. Trimming took off 8 bases at V and 3 bases at J, with 7 bases between the two ends. This CDR3 is built from 11 residues. Per the germline V gene, CDR1 is DFQATT and CDR2 is SNEGSKA (reference sequence). CDR3 protein: CSTHYTGELFF. Partial CDR3 DNA: TGCAGTACTCACTACACCGGGGAG.

Regarding this clone: The observed sequence ends 3 residues before the CDR3 terminus, with the missing tail filled in from the germline J gene. This rearrangement joins TRBV13 to TRBJ1-2; D is perhaps TRBD1 (6 bases). CDR1 and CDR2 from the germline V gene are PRHDT and FYEKMQ (reference sequence). The CDR3 is 14 amino acids. CDR3 sequence reads: CASRTSGGTDTYTF. Partial CDR3 DNA: TGTGCCAGCAGGACTAGCGGGGGCACAGATACC.

There are many counts of this clone. The read ends 3 residues shy of where the CDR3 ends; the end is completed using the germline J gene. This sequence joins TRBV6-4 and TRBJ2-1; 12 nucleotides line up with TRBD2. Germline-derived CDR1 and CDR2 are MRHNA and SNTAGT. V was pared by 5 bases and J by 8 bases, with 7 bases of the junction left unmatched. The CDR3 is made up of 15 amino acids. The CDR3: CASSLTSGSYYEQFF. The part of the CDR3 DNA that was read is TGTGCCAGCAGTTTGACTAGCGGGAGTTACTATGAG.

There are many counts of this clone. The read is 3 residues too short to cover the CDR3 end, so that end is filled in from the germline J gene. The chain links TRBV13 to TRBJ2-5; 10 nucleotides align to TRBD1. From germline, CDR1 is PRHDT and CDR2 FYEKMQ (reference sequence). The V gene end was trimmed by 6 bases and the J gene end by 6 bases; junction bases not matched to a gene: 10. The CDR3 loop spans 15 amino acids. Incomplete CDR3 DNA: TGTGCCAGCAGTTCAGCCGGGACAGGGGCCCAGACC. Its protein is CASSSAGTGAQT. The whole CDR3 region reads CASSSAGTGAQTQYF. Together with reference TRBV13 and TRBJ2-5, the CDR3 gives the full variable domain: AAGVIQSPRHLIKEKRETATLKCYPIPRHDTVYWYQQGPGQDPQFLISFYEKMQSDKGSIPDRFSAQQFSDYHSELNMSSLELGDSALYFCASSSAGTGAQTQYFGPGTRLLVL.

The table lists this clone with many counts. CDR3 bases read: TGTGCCAGCAGCCCTGCTCGGACAAGGCCTGTCGAA. Protein sequence: CASSPARTRPVE. The entire CDR3 sequence reads CASSPARTRPVEAFF. This chain joins TRBV11-2 and TRBJ1-1, with a weak D call TRBD1 (5 bases). Coverage ceases 3 residues before the CDR3 finishes, and the germline J gene fills in the end. Germline values: CDR1 SGHAT, CDR2 FQNNGV. The CDR3 spans 15 residues.

This clone showed up many times. Coverage ceases 3 residues before the CDR3 finishes, and the germline J gene fills in the end. This chain uses TRBV12-3 or TRBV12-4 with TRBJ1-2; D not certain. V lost 9 bases to trimming and J lost 7 bases, with 18 bases between them. The CDR3 consists of 13 residues. CDR3 residues: CASHHPSRSGYTF. CDR3 DNA (partial): TGTGCCAGTCACCACCCCTCCAGGAGTGGC.

Ten or more counts support this clone. CDR3 bases read: TGTGCCAGCTCACCACCGGGGCTAGCGACCCTCTACAATGAG. This codes for CASSPPGLATLYNE. From start to end, the CDR3 is CASSPPGLATLYNEQFF. The chain combines TRBV18 with TRBJ2-1, with a possible D match to TRBD2 (6 bases). The sequence runs out 3 residues before the end of the CDR3; the remainder is reconstructed from the germline J gene. The CDR3 runs 17 residues. V lost 0 bases, J lost 3 bases, and 15 bases lay in between. Germline V gene lookup returns CDR1 KGHSH and CDR2 LQKENI.

This clone was seen repeatedly, ten times or more. The CDR3 end falls 3 residues outside the read, so it is completed with the germline J gene. The V and J genes are TRBV18 and TRBJ2-7; D is possibly TRBD1 (6 bases). The ends were cut back, 3 bases at V and 6 bases at J, with 12 bases in the middle. This CDR3 comprises 13 residues. The germline gives CDR1 KGHSH, CDR2 LQKENI. CDR3 sequence: CASSPGTRREQYF. The DNA read from the CDR3 is TGTGCCAGCTCACCGGGGACACGGCGCGAG.

At least ten counts were recorded for this clone. The CDR3 is cut off 3 residues early in the read; its end comes from the germline J gene. J is TRBJ2-3 and V is TRBV7-9, with D unclear. CDR3 size: 12 residues. V dropped 4 bases and J dropped 6 bases, with 8 bases sitting between them. Germline values: CDR1 SEHNR, CDR2 FQNEAQ (reference sequence). The CDR3 is CASSSSYDTQYF. CDR3 DNA, as far as it was read: TGTGCCAGCAGCTCCTCTTATGATACG.

This clone was detected ten times or more. Sequencing ends 3 residues short of the CDR3 end; the germline J gene provides the rest. The chain combines TRBV5-1 with TRBJ2-2, with D perhaps TRBD1 (5 bases). CDR3 size: 15 residues. Germline V gene lookup returns CDR1 SGHRS and CDR2 YFSETQ. V was cut by 4 bases and J by 1 base, with 11 bases left in between. The part of the CDR3 DNA that was read is TGCGCCAGCAGCCTGCGGACACAGAACACCGGGGAG. It is translated as CASSLRTQNTGE. The CDR3 in full is CASSLRTQNTGELFF.

On this clone: The CDR3 end lies 3 residues beyond the end of the read and is filled in from the germline J gene. The chain has TRBV5-1 and TRBJ2-5; 7 bases map to TRBD2. V gave up 0 bases and J gave up 2 bases; unmatched junction bases: 7. The CDR3 spans 16 residues. Germline V CDR1 and CDR2: SGHRS, YFSETQ. The DNA read from the CDR3 is TGCGCCAGCAGCTTGGGGTTAGCGGGCACTCAAGAGACC. Translating it yields CASSLGLAGTQET. The CDR3 as a whole reads CASSLGLAGTQETQYF. Supplemented by reference TRBV5-1 and TRBJ2-5, the full variable domain reads KAGVTQTPRYLIKTRGQQVTLSCSPISGHRSVSWYQQTPGQGLQFLFEYFSETQRNKGNFPGRFSGRQFSNSRSEMNVSTLELGDSALYLCASSLGLAGTQETQYFGPGTRLLVL.

This clone appeared many times. Sequencing ends 3 residues short of the CDR3 end; the germline J gene provides the rest. The J gene is TRBJ2-1, the V gene TRBV7-2, with D perhaps matching TRBD2 (5 bases). In germline, CDR1 is SGHTA, CDR2 FQGNSA. This CDR3 spans 12 amino acids. Trimming cost V 2 bases and J 9 bases, with 8 bases left between them. Incomplete CDR3 DNA: TGTGCCAGCAGCTTATGGGCGGGTGAG. Translation: CASSLWAGE. The full CDR3 protein reads CASSLWAGEQFF.

This clone was picked up many times. The CDR3 DNA, read in part, is TGCGCCAGCAGCGCTCAGAGGGGCCCGGGGGACCAC. Its protein is CASSAQRGPGDH. The entire CDR3 protein reads CASSAQRGPGDHYTF. The chain joins TRBV4-1 to TRBJ1-2, with D maybe TRBD1 (5 bases). Read coverage stops 3 residues before the CDR3 terminus; the germline J gene supplies the remainder. From germline, CDR1 is MGHRA and CDR2 YSYEKL. This CDR3 contains 15 residues.

This clone has at least ten counts. Sequencing ends 3 residues short of the CDR3 end; the germline J gene provides the rest. The gene calls are TRBV10-1 and TRBJ2-7; 12 bases align to TRBD2. Germline CDR1 WNHNN, CDR2 SYGVQD (reference sequence). The J segment lost 4 bases and the V segment lost 4 bases, leaving 17 bases of the junction unmatched. This CDR3 spans 19 amino acids. Partial CDR3 DNA: TGCGCCAGCAGTGTCCTAGCGGGGGGGGACTTAAAAGGGTCGTACGAG. It yields the protein CASSVLAGGDLKGSYE. The whole CDR3 protein reads CASSVLAGGDLKGSYEQYF.

This clone has at least ten counts. The CDR3 end falls 3 residues outside the read, so it is completed with the germline J gene. The chain uses TRBV20-1 and TRBJ2-3, with TRBD1 as a possible D gene (6 bases). Deletions cut 3 bases from V and 1 base from J, with 11 bases between. This CDR3 has 14 amino acids. The germline V gene encodes CDR1 DFQATT and CDR2 SNEGSKA (reference sequence). CDR3 bases read: TGCAGTGCTAGGCAGGGGACGGGCACAGATACG. It specifies CSARQGTGTDT. The entire CDR3 reads CSARQGTGTDTQYF.

The table lists this clone with many counts. Sequencing ends 3 residues short of the CDR3 end; the germline J gene provides the rest. The V and J genes are TRBV30 and TRBJ1-1; D is unclear. Germline V lookup: CDR1 GTSNPN, CDR2 SVGIG (reference sequence). This CDR3 is built from 13 residues. CDR3 DNA (partial): TGTGCCTGGAGTTCCACGGGCGATAGCGGA. Translation: CAWSSTGDSG. From start to end, the CDR3 is CAWSSTGDSGAFF.

This clone was detected many times. With the read ending 3 residues before the CDR3 end, the germline J gene is used to fill in that end. The chain has TRBV7-2 and TRBJ2-5, with D unresolved. V was shortened by 3 bases and J by 5 bases, with 10 bases between the two germline ends. CDR3 length: 13 residues. The germline V gene has CDR1 SGHTA and CDR2 FQGNSA. The CDR3 region is CASSLRLEETQYF. The part of the CDR3 DNA that was read is TGTGCCAGCAGCTTGAGGCTAGAGGAGACC.